These 18 T cell receptor beta chains came from one sample sequenced in a study of T cell responses to AZD1222 COVID-19 vaccine. Some clones are missing from TCRdb's copy, which holds only in-frame ones; the method was immunoSEQ multiplex PCR. The table has about 130,000 clones, roughly nine tenths seen once. This specimen was peripheral blood, taken 28 days after the second AZD1222 dose. Every receptor here comes from an adult who received the AZD1222 COVID-19 vaccine.

The chain's CDR3 is CASSRGTGDTEAFF. CDR3 nucleotides: TGTGCCAGCAGCCGCGGGACAGGGGACACTGAAGCTTTCTTT. The rearrangement uses TRBV6-5 and TRBJ1-1; 10 bases fit TRBD1. From germline, CDR1 is MNHEY and CDR2 SVGAGI. The CDR3 length is 14 residues. J gave up 3 bases and V 6 bases, and 4 bases lay outside the gene matches.

This chain uses TRBV10-2 with TRBJ2-5; TRBD2 is a possible D gene (7 bases). This CDR3 spans 17 amino acids. Germline CDR1 and CDR2: WSHSY and SAAADI. V was cut by 3 bases and J by 1 base, with 18 bases left in between. The CDR3, as DNA: TGCGCCAGCAGTGAAATGGGGGGGGGCCAATTCCAAGAGACCCAGTACTTC. As protein: CASSEMGGGQFQETQYF.

In this sample, this clone turned up a few times. The CDR3 region is CASSLQGTRGEKLFF. As DNA, the CDR3 is TGTGCCAGCAGCCTCCAAGGGACAAGAGGAGAAAAACTGTTTTTT. The chain combines TRBV6-5 with TRBJ1-4; D possibly corresponds to TRBD1 (6 bases). Germline V gene data show CDR1 as MNHEY and CDR2 as SVGAGI. V was shortened by 6 bases and J by 8 bases, with 19 bases between the two germline ends. The CDR3 has 15 amino acids.

J is TRBJ1-5 and V is TRBV18; maybe TRBD1 (6 bases). CDR3 length: 15 residues. V was clipped by 3 bases and J by 0 bases, with 9 bases between them. Per the germline V gene, CDR1 is KGHSH and CDR2 is LQKENI. The CDR3 reads CASSPRQDSNQPQHF. The CDR3 nucleotides read TGTGCCAGCTCACCGAGACAGGATAGCAATCAGCCCCAGCATTTT. The full variable domain, with the rest looked up from reference TRBV18 and TRBJ1-5, is NAGVMQNPRHLVRRRGQEARLRCSPMKGHSHVYWYRQLPEEGLKFMVYLQKENIIDESGMPKERFSAEFPKEGPSILRIQQVVRGDSAAYFCASSPRQDSNQPQHFGDGTRLSIL.

The rearrangement joins TRBV2 to TRBJ2-5; D is perhaps TRBD1 (6 bases). The CDR3 totals 14 residues. CDR1 and CDR2 from the germline V gene are SNHLY and FYNNEI. V was trimmed by 4 bases and J by 1 base, leaving 10 bases between them. As DNA, the CDR3 is TGTGCCAGCAGTGGGACAGCTATCCAAGAGACCCAGTACTTC. This sequence encodes CASSGTAIQETQYF.

The gene calls are TRBV7-9 and TRBJ2-1; 12 bases fit TRBD2. The germline CDR1 and CDR2 sequences are SEHNR and FQNEAQ (reference sequence). V gave up 8 bases and J gave up 9 bases; unmatched junction bases: 14. This CDR3 region has 16 residues. Written as DNA, the CDR3 is TGTGCCAGCCCGCCCCCTCGGACTAGCGGGGTGGTTGAGCAGTTCTTC. It encodes CASPPPRTSGVVEQFF.

The rearrangement uses TRBV12-5 and TRBJ2-1; D may be TRBD1 or TRBD2 (5 bases each). The CDR3 is made up of 16 amino acids. Trimming stripped 5 bases from V and 2 bases from J, with 16 bases between. Per the germline V gene, CDR1 is LGHNT and CDR2 is FRNRAP. CDR3 in amino acids: CASGPFRGGTYNEQFF. CDR3 DNA sequence: TGTGCTAGTGGTCCGTTCCGGGGCGGTACCTACAATGAGCAGTTCTTC.

The chain is built from TRBV18 and TRBJ2-5; TRBD2 agrees at 9 bases. This CDR3 comprises 16 residues. The ends lost 2 bases at V and 4 bases at J; junction bases unmatched: 8. Germline CDR1 reads KGHSH; CDR2 reads LQKENI. The CDR3 spells CASSPNSGGRGETQYF. The CDR3 coding sequence is TGTGCCAGCTCACCAAATTCTGGCGGGAGGGGAGAGACCCAGTACTTC.

The chain has TRBV4-3 and TRBJ1-4; D not certain. V lost 2 bases and J lost 2, with 9 bases in between. Germline assignment: CDR1 LGHNA and CDR2 YSLEER. The CDR3 is made up of 15 amino acids. The CDR3 DNA is TGCGCCAGCAGCCAACACACAGCGACTAATGAAAAACTGTTTTTT. Translation: CASSQHTATNEKLFF.

The V gene is TRBV20-1, the J gene TRBJ2-1; TRBD2 matches at 7 bases. Germline CDR1 reads DFQATT; CDR2 reads SNEGSKA (reference sequence). The V and J ends lost 3 bases and 4 bases, in that order; junction bases with no gene match: 12. This CDR3 contains 16 residues. The CDR3 sequence: CSASQGGTERYNEQFF. The CDR3, as DNA: TGCAGTGCTAGTCAGGGAGGGACGGAAAGATACAATGAGCAGTTCTTC.

CDR3 nucleotide sequence: TGTGCCAGCTCCCCGTCGCCCTACAATGAGCAGTTCTTC. Translation: CASSPSPYNEQFF. The rearrangement joins TRBV5-4 to TRBJ2-1; D unresolved. CDR3 size: 13 residues. Germline V gene sequence: CDR1 SGHNT, CDR2 YYREEE (reference sequence). Trimming cost V 7 bases and J 2 bases, with 10 bases left between them.

This rearrangement joins TRBV4-1 to TRBJ1-5; 12 bases align to TRBD1. This CDR3 has 16 residues. CDR1 is MGHRA, CDR2 YSYEKL, per germline. Unmatched junction bases numbered 9, after V lost 1 base and J lost 11 bases. In DNA, the CDR3 is TGCGCCAGCAGCCAAGGAGGGACAGGGGGCCCCCTGACCCAGCATTTT. This sequence encodes CASSQGGTGGPLTQHF.

The chain is built from TRBV21-1 and TRBJ1-6; the DNA was not compared with TRBD1, the D call given in the table. TRBV21-1 is annotated as a pseudogene. CDR3 length equals 16 residues. This chain's CDR3 is CASSKDRPRYNSPLHF. For the CDR3, the DNA is TGTGCCAGCAGCAAAGACAGGCCCCGCTATAATTCACCCCTCCACTTT.

The chain links TRBV7-6 to TRBJ1-5, with D possibly matching TRBD1 (6 bases). The V gene lost 5 bases and the J gene lost 4 bases, with 15 bases spanning the gap. The CDR3 runs 15 residues. Germline CDR1 reads SGHVS; CDR2 reads FNYEAQ. Here the CDR3 reads CASSAGAGANQPQHF. The CDR3 nucleotides read TGTGCCAGCAGCGCGGGGGCAGGGGCGAATCAGCCCCAGCATTTT.

This chain links TRBV12-3 or TRBV12-4 with TRBJ1-3; no clear D. V was clipped by 6 bases and J by 1 base, with 4 bases between them. The CDR3 covers 12 residues. The CDR3 sequence is CASRSSGNTIYF. The CDR3 nucleotides read TGTGCCAGCAGATCATCTGGAAACACCATATATTTT.

CDR3 coding DNA: TGTGCCTGGAGTAAGACAGGATTTAACTATGGCTACACCTTC. Its protein product is CAWSKTGFNYGYTF. The chain links TRBV30 to TRBJ1-2, with D perhaps TRBD1 (6 bases). V gave up 2 bases and J gave up 1 base, with 11 bases separating them. The CDR3 is made up of 14 amino acids. CDR1 is GTSNPN and CDR2 is SVGIG in the germline V gene (reference sequence).

The rearrangement joins TRBV10-2 to TRBJ2-3, with D possibly matching TRBD2 (6 bases). The V gene lost 3 bases and the J gene lost 4 bases, with 8 bases spanning the gap. Germline V CDR1 and CDR2: WSHSY, SAAADI. The CDR3 extends over 13 amino acids. In DNA, the CDR3 is TGCGCCAGCAGTGACGGGAGCCCAGATACGCAGTATTTT. Translating gives CASSDGSPDTQYF.

The rearrangement joins TRBV30 to TRBJ1-5; perhaps TRBD1 as D (6 bases). Germline V CDR1 and CDR2: GTSNPN, SVGIG (reference sequence). Trimming shortened V by 8 bases and J by 4 bases, and 21 bases separated the two germline ends. The CDR3 spans 15 residues. The CDR3 bases are TGTGCCCTAGAGTCGGGGGCGGGGAGGAATCAGCCCCAGCATTTT. This codes for CALESGAGRNQPQHF.